This TCR beta chain was sequenced during a study of regulatory T cells in long-lasting Graves disease. Points from the study as a whole: Accuracy may have been reduced by the small sample size.

Remarks on this clonotype: What it binds is not known.

Arm-PCR of CDR3 regions with iRepertoire HTBI primers generated TCR beta libraries. TCRdb re-called the multiplex PCR reads through MiXCR, storing one row per CDR3 protein. The sample includes more than 450,000 distinct CDR3 sequences, around 15% of them seen just once. Time point defined: newly diagnosed GD, antithyroid drugs for less than 3 months. TCR sequences were obtained from RNA taken from PBMCs. The same specimen was also included in a second study, on T cells in Graves' hyperthyroidism and ophthalmopathy.

The sequences come from peripheral blood mononuclear cells (PBMCs), collected at new diagnosis, from a patient treated with antithyroid drugs. The TCR sequence derives from a middle-aged man with Graves disease.

CDR3 region: CASSRDPQGHSPLHF. The CDR3 DNA follows: TGTGCCAGCAGCCGGGACCCCCAAGGACATTCACCCCTCCACTTT. The rearrangement links TRBV6-1 to TRBJ1-6; weak D call: TRBD1 (5 bases). Germline V gene data show CDR1 as MNHNS and CDR2 as SASEGT. CDR3 size: 15 residues. V lost 6 bases and J 8 bases, leaving 17 bases between the germline ends.